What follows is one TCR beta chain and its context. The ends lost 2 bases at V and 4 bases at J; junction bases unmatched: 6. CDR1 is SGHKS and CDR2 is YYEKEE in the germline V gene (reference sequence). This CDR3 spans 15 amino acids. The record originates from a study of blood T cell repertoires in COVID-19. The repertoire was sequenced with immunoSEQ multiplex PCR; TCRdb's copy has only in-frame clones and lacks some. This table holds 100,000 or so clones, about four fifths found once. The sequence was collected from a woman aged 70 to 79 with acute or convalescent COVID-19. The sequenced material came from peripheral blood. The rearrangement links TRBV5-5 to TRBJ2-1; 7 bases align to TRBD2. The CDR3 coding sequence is TGTGCCAGCAGCTTAGAGCGGGAAATATACAATGAGCAGTTCTTC. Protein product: CASSLEREIYNEQFF. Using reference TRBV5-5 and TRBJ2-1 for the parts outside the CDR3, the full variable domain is DAGVTQSPTHLIKTRGQQVTLRCSPISGHKSVSWYQQVLGQGPQFIFQYYEKEERGRGNFPDRFSARQFPNYSSELNVNALLLGDSALYLCASSLEREIYNEQFFGPGTRLTVL.